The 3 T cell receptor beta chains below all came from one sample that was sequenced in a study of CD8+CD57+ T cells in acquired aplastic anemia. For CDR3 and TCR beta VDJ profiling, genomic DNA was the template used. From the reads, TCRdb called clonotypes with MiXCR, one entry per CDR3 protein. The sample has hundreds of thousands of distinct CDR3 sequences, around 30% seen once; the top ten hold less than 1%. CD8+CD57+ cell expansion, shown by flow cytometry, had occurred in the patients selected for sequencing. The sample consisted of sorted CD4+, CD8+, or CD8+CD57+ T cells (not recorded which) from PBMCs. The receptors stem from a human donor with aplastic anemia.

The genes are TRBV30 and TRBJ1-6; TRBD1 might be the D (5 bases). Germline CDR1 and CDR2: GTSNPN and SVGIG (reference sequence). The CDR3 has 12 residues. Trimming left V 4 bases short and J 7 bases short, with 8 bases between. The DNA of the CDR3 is TGTGCCTGGAAGGACAACAATTCACCCCTCCACTTT. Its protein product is CAWKDNNSPLHF.

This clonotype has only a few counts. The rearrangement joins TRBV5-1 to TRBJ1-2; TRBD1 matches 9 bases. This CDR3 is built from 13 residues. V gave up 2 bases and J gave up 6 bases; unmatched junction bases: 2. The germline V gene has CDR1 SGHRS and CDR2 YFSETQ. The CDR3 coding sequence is TGCGCCAGCAGCTTCCGGGACAGGGATGGCTACACCTTC. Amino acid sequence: CASSFRDRDGYTF.

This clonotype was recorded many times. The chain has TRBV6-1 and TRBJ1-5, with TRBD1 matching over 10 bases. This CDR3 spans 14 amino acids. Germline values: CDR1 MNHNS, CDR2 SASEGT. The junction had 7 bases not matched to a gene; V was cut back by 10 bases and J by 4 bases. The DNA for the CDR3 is TGTGCCACCTCCGGGACAGGGGAGAATCAGCCCCAGCATTTT. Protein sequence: CATSGTGENQPQHF.